This entry features one TCR beta chain sequence. The antigen is undetermined. This sample was included in a study of shared clonotypes between healthy human individuals. Study results and limitations: For naive CD4 cells, around 5% of clonotypes were shared across a handful of donors.

The germline V gene encodes CDR1 SGHRS and CDR2 YFSETQ. This CDR3 comprises 12 residues. V was cut by 3 bases and J by 6 bases, with 10 bases left in between. Donors were healthy HIV-negative adults without recently reported acute infections or vaccinations. This table comes from immunoSEQ multiplex PCR, and its TCRdb copy is limited to in-frame clones, with some not included. In the table there are some 1.4 million clones, roughly 96% of which are singletons. Sequenced input: naive CD4+ T cells sorted from blood. Subset denoted: CD45RA+ positively selected. The rearrangement links TRBV5-1 to TRBJ2-7; D might be TRBD2 (6 bases). This receptor was identified in a man aged 30 to 45 in good health. The CDR3 region has the DNA TGCGCCAGCAGCTGGGACTTTTTCGAGCAGTACTTC. Translation: CASSWDFFEQYF. The full variable domain, its missing parts supplied by reference TRBV5-1 and TRBJ2-7, is KAGVTQTPRYLIKTRGQQVTLSCSPISGHRSVSWYQQTPGQGLQFLFEYFSETQRNKGNFPGRFSGRQFSNSRSEMNVSTLELGDSALYLCASSWDFFEQYFGPGTRLTVT.